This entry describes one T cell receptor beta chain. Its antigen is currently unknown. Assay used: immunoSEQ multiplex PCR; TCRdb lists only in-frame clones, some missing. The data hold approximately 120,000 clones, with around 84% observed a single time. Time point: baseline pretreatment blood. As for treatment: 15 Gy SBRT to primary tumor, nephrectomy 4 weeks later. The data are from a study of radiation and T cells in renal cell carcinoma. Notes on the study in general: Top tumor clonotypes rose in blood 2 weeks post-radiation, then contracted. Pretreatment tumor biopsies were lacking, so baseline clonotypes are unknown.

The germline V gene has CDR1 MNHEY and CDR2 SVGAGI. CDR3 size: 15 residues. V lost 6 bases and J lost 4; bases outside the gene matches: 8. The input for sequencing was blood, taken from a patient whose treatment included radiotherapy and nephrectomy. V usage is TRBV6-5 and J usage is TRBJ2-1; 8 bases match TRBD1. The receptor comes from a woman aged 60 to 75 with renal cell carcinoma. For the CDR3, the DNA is TGTGCCAGCAGCCTTGGGACAGGAAGGTACAATGAGCAGTTCTTC. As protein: CASSLGTGRYNEQFF.